The clone carrying this TCR beta chain was seen a single time. Its antigen is not identified. Both 60 Vbeta primers and 13 Jbeta primers went into the PCR. The data were produced by immunoSEQ multiplex PCR, yet TCRdb's version contains in-frame clones alone and is incomplete. The table records around 100,000 clones, about 80% of them present only once. This cohort consisted of healthy bone marrow donors. This entry is derived from a study of cytomegalovirus exposure and HLA in healthy donors. Study-wide findings and caveats: As a later analysis revealed, most CMV-associated TCR beta chains appeared HLA-restricted. Data from an earlier analysis indicated that most TCR beta V segments were productive either about 87% or about 30% of the time. Using the classifier, cytomegalovirus status was reportedly diagnosed with high specificity and sensitivity.

The germline gives CDR1 SGHNT, CDR2 YYREEE (reference sequence). V lost 0 bases and J 3 bases, leaving 6 bases between the germline ends. CDR3 length equals 13 residues. The clonotype was recovered from a man under 40 in good health and CMV-seronegative. What was sequenced was PBMCs. V usage is TRBV5-4 and J usage is TRBJ1-2; perhaps TRBD1 as D (5 bases). CDR3 in DNA: TGTGCCAGCAGCTTGGGGGGGGACTATGGCTACACCTTC. It specifies CASSLGGDYGYTF. Together with reference TRBV5-4 and TRBJ1-2, the CDR3 gives the full variable domain: ETGVTQSPTHLIKTRGQQVTLRCSSQSGHNTVSWYQQALGQGPQFIFQYYREEENGRGNFPPRFSGLQFPNYSSELNVNALELDDSALYLCASSLGGDYGYTFGSGTRLTVV.